The T cell receptor beta chain under discussion was sequenced for a study of CD8 T cells in ankylosing spondylitis. A single record per CDR3 protein comes from TCRdb applying MiXCR to the 5' RACE reads. The data contain under 950,000 distinct CDR3 sequences, roughly 20% of them singletons. Study-level points and caveats: It appeared that ankylosing spondylitis blood was characterized by a TCR beta motif of about eight highly homologous variants.

A remark on this clonotype: Its target is not known.

The CDR3 has 12 amino acids. Trimming pared 4 bases from V and 8 bases from J, leaving 8 bases between. The V gene's germline CDR1 is KGHDR and CDR2 SFDVKD. This TCR was sampled from a male donor with ankylosing spondylitis. Sequenced material: blood, either unsorted or a sorted T cell fraction (not recorded which). The genes are TRBV24-1 and TRBJ1-3; D unclear. CDR3 region: CATSDYLDTIYF. The DNA of the CDR3 is TGTGCCACCAGTGACTATCTGGACACCATATATTTT.